The 8 T cell receptor beta chains below all came from one sample that was sequenced in a study of patients and donors after allogeneic stem cell transplantation. TCRdb analysed the RT-PCR reads with MiXCR anew, one entry per CDR3 protein. The sample includes about a million distinct CDR3 sequences, approximately 19% of them seen just once. Material for sequencing was blood, either unsorted or a sorted T cell fraction (not recorded which). The receptors here all came from a human donor who was either an allogeneic HSCT recipient or a stem cell or donor lymphocyte infusion donor (not recorded which). It is not recorded whose cells these are; they may come from a transplant donor.

This clonotype was seen a handful of times. The V and J genes are TRBV4-3 and TRBJ1-2, with 10 positions matching TRBD1. The trim removed 3 bases at V and 3 bases at J, leaving 4 bases unmatched. The CDR3 has 15 amino acids. Germline-derived CDR1 and CDR2 are LGHNA and YSLEER. The CDR3 coding sequence is TGCGCCAGCAGCCAGTTGACAGGGGGCGACTATGGCTACACCTTC. It encodes CASSQLTGGDYGYTF.

This clonotype was detected only a few times. This chain connects TRBV7-2 to TRBJ1-5, with TRBD1 as a possible D gene (5 bases). Germline V gene sequence: CDR1 SGHTA, CDR2 FQGNSA. The CDR3 loop spans 17 amino acids. V was cut by 5 bases and J by 0 bases, with 17 bases left in between. CDR3 amino acids: CASSAPSGVYSNQPQHF. CDR3 nucleotide sequence: TGTGCCAGCAGCGCCCCATCGGGGGTTTATAGCAATCAGCCCCAGCATTTT.

CDR3 sequence (DNA): TGTGCCAGCAGCTCTACCGCGACCGGGACAGGAGTATACAATGAGCAGTTCTTC. Protein sequence: CASSSTATGTGVYNEQFF. The rearrangement joins TRBV5-6 to TRBJ2-1; 8 nucleotides line up with TRBD1. V lost 3 bases to trimming and J lost 4 bases; unmatched junction nucleotides: 15. Germline CDR1 and CDR2: SGHDT and YYEEEE. The CDR3 has 18 residues.

This clonotype was seen a few times. The chain links TRBV29-1 to TRBJ1-1, with 9 bases lining up with TRBD1. The trim removed 3 bases at V and 7 bases at J, leaving 12 bases unmatched. The CDR3 contains 15 residues. Germline CDR1 reads SQVTM; CDR2 reads ANQGSEA. The CDR3 is CSVEQEHRGRVEAFF. The CDR3 region has the DNA TGCAGCGTTGAGCAGGAGCACAGGGGGCGAGTTGAAGCTTTCTTT.

The gene calls are TRBV5-6 and TRBJ2-3; D remains unclear. V was trimmed by 3 bases and J by 2 bases, leaving 13 bases between them. Looked up from germline, CDR1 is SGHDT and CDR2 is YYEEEE. The CDR3 length is 15 residues. This CDR3 is CASSSDWGSTDTQYF. The CDR3 DNA follows: TGTGCCAGCAGCTCCGATTGGGGATCCACAGATACGCAGTATTTT.

This clonotype appeared a few times. This chain connects TRBV12-3 or TRBV12-4 to TRBJ2-6; 7 bases are shared with TRBD1. This CDR3 has 16 residues. Trimming cost V 5 bases and J 0 bases; bases outside gene matches: 4. This chain's CDR3 is CASSPRTGSGANVLTF. In DNA form, the CDR3 reads TGTGCCAGCAGTCCACGGACAGGCTCTGGGGCCAACGTCCTGACTTTC.

This clonotype has a handful of counts. The chain employs TRBV5-5 and TRBJ2-7; TRBD2 matches 9 bases. Trimming removed 4 bases from V and 3 bases from J; junction bases left unmatched: 5. The CDR3 is made up of 14 amino acids. CDR1 is SGHKS and CDR2 is YYEKEE in the germline V gene (reference sequence). In DNA form, the CDR3 reads TGTGCCAGCAGCAGGACTAGCGACTTCTACGAGCAGTACTTC. This sequence encodes CASSRTSDFYEQYF.

This clonotype has only a few counts. This chain uses TRBV10-3 with TRBJ1-3, with D unclear. Trimming pared 11 bases from V and 4 bases from J, leaving 18 bases between. CDR1 and CDR2 from the germline V gene are ENHRY and SYGVKD. This CDR3 is built from 14 residues. The CDR3 protein is CAADREGVGNTIYF. The CDR3 DNA follows: TGTGCCGCCGATCGGGAGGGTGTCGGAAACACCATATATTTT.